Listed below are T cell receptor beta chains from one sample, sequenced in a study of vaccination effects on CD4 cells after COVID-19. Measured with immunoSEQ multiplex PCR; TCRdb has only the in-frame clones, and not every one. The sample carries 40,000 to 55,000 clones, 76% recorded once. Antigens of these TCRs are unknown. The input for sequencing was CD4+ T cells from PBMCs cultured without peptide, taken after COVID-19 vaccination. The receptors originated from a human donor who had a prior SARS-CoV-2 infection. The CDR3 runs from the conserved cysteine through the conserved F or W. Each record gives: CDR3 protein, V gene, clone size, J gene. A clone size is listed for some rows: how often the clone was seen (once, few, many), or a class if it is expanded.

CDR3: CASSHKGVMAGGETQYF
V: TRBV3-1/TRBV3-2
size: NA
J: TRBJ2-5

CDR3: CASSIGPGARLETQYF
V: TRBV19
size: NA
J: TRBJ2-5

CDR3: CASSPPGGRGETQYF
V: TRBV18
size: NA
J: TRBJ2-5

CDR3: CASAAVTEAFF
V: TRBV2
size: few
J: TRBJ1-1

CDR3: CASSNLRGMRHNEQFF
V: TRBV11-2
size: NA
J: TRBJ2-1

CDR3: CASSQEWGRETQYF
V: TRBV3-1/TRBV3-2
size: NA
J: TRBJ2-5

CDR3: CASRTPGRETQYF
V: TRBV6-5
size: once
J: TRBJ2-5

CDR3: CASALVIGTQYF
V: TRBV2
size: NA
J: TRBJ2-5

CDR3: CASSDLRNEKLFF
V: TRBV4-2
size: NA
J: TRBJ1-4

CDR3: CASSPRPGLAADEQFF
V: TRBV11-1
size: once
J: TRBJ2-1

CDR3: CASSPRLAGDRGALRYGYTF
V: TRBV18
size: NA
J: TRBJ1-2

CDR3: CASSLSQGWSEAFF
V: TRBV5-1
size: NA
J: TRBJ1-1

CDR3: CASSADRGMEKLFF
V: TRBV9
size: NA
J: TRBJ1-4

CDR3: CAISGARGTGNYEQYF
V: TRBV10-3
size: once
J: TRBJ2-7

CDR3: CASNSGGAYEQYF
V: TRBV28
size: NA
J: TRBJ2-7

CDR3: CASSVAAGRYQNTEAFF
V: TRBV5-1
size: NA
J: TRBJ1-1

CDR3: CASSPAWTGDQPQHF
V: TRBV4-1
size: NA
J: TRBJ1-5

CDR3: CAWSMDSGANVLTF
V: TRBV30
size: NA
J: TRBJ2-6

CDR3: CASSPLAGESNEQFF
V: TRBV3-1/TRBV3-2
size: few
J: TRBJ2-1

CDR3: CASSIASREEAGELFF
V: TRBV19
size: NA
J: TRBJ2-2

CDR3: CASSSGWGPLGYGYTF
V: TRBV5-1
size: NA
J: TRBJ1-2

CDR3: CASRLAGGYEQYF
V: TRBV5-1
size: NA
J: TRBJ2-7

CDR3: CASSSLERQGLWYEQYF
V: TRBV13
size: few
J: TRBJ2-7

CDR3: CASSSFFGVQETQYF
V: TRBV6-2/TRBV6-3
size: NA
J: TRBJ2-5

CDR3: CASSPFTGLHTDTQYF
V: TRBV3-1/TRBV3-2
size: NA
J: TRBJ2-3

CDR3: CASSFWGGSEAFF
V: TRBV7-9
size: NA
J: TRBJ1-1

CDR3: CASGTGDNSPLHF
V: TRBV5-1
size: NA
J: TRBJ1-6

CDR3: CASSLEGDKKGEQYF
V: TRBV5-4
size: NA
J: TRBJ2-7

CDR3: CASSRQGAQETQYF
V: TRBV6-5
size: NA
J: TRBJ2-5

CDR3: CASSSSGRAGETQYF
V: TRBV27
size: NA
J: TRBJ2-5

CDR3: CASSQDLNSYSNQPQHF
V: TRBV4-3
size: NA
J: TRBJ1-5

CDR3: CASSKTWGVGVQETQYF
V: TRBV11-3
size: NA
J: TRBJ2-5

CDR3: CSGGVLVAGEQFF
V: TRBV29-1
size: NA
J: TRBJ2-1

CDR3: CASSSGSLAGTGELFF
V: TRBV7-7
size: NA
J: TRBJ2-2

CDR3: CATSDSVTGNTEAFF
V: TRBV24-1
size: NA
J: TRBJ1-1

CDR3: CASSLRSGVWETQYF
V: TRBV5-1
size: NA
J: TRBJ2-5

CDR3: CASSWGGTKTEEQYF
V: TRBV7-6
size: NA
J: TRBJ2-7

CDR3: CATSRDYQGSGQPQHF
V: TRBV15
size: NA
J: TRBJ1-5

CDR3: CASSPQGQETQYF
V: TRBV5-4
size: NA
J: TRBJ2-5

CDR3: CASSYPARHSYEQYF
V: TRBV6-6
size: NA
J: TRBJ2-7

CDR3: CASSFGEISTDTQYF
V: TRBV7-8
size: NA
J: TRBJ2-3

CDR3: CASSFTGMAYEQYF
V: TRBV28
size: few
J: TRBJ2-7

CDR3: CASSLGVTGGSYEQYF
V: TRBV5-1
size: once
J: TRBJ2-7

CDR3: CASRRAGATNEKLFF
V: TRBV5-1
size: once
J: TRBJ1-4

CDR3: CASIGQTGEFWLYNEQFF
V: TRBV28
size: few
J: TRBJ2-1

CDR3: CASSWGLAGVNEQFF
V: TRBV7-2
size: NA
J: TRBJ2-1

CDR3: CASSRSLGGSGEVAYEQYF
V: TRBV4-2
size: NA
J: TRBJ2-7

CDR3: CASRGGQGREQYF
V: TRBV6-5
size: few
J: TRBJ2-7

CDR3: CASSEITGTSGETQYF
V: TRBV6-1
size: NA
J: TRBJ2-5

CDR3: CASSPGRTSEDTGELFF
V: TRBV7-9
size: NA
J: TRBJ2-2

CDR3: CASSSVGYEQYF
V: TRBV6-2/TRBV6-3
size: NA
J: TRBJ2-7

CDR3: CASSFRGHNEQFF
V: TRBV7-2
size: NA
J: TRBJ2-1

CDR3: CASSVLSSEYTGELFF
V: TRBV4-2
size: NA
J: TRBJ2-2

CDR3: CASSLAGTDNSPLHF
V: TRBV5-8
size: NA
J: TRBJ1-6

CDR3: CASSRTSGSYEQYF
V: TRBV7-2
size: NA
J: TRBJ2-7